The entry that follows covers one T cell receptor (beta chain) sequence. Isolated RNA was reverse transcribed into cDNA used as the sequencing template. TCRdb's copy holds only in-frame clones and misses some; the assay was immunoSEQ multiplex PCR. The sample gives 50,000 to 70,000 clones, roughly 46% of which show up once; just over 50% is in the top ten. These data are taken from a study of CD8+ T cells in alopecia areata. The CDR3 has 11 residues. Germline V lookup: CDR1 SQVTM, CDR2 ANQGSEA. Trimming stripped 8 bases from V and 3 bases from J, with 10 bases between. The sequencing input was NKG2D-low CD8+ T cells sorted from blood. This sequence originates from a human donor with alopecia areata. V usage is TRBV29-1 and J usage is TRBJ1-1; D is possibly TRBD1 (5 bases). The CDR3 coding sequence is TGCAGCCTCAGGGTCGACACTGAAGCTTTCTTT. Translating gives CSLRVDTEAFF.